These 26 T cell receptor beta chains share one sample of origin, sequenced in a study of Graves' ophthalmopathy and Graves' hyperthyroidism. RNA served as the template for amplifying TCR beta CDR3 regions. An initial RT-PCR round employing HTBI primers preceded a second-round multiplex PCR. TCRdb processed the multiplex PCR reads anew with MiXCR; each CDR3 protein has one entry. Here the sample spans about 620,000 distinct CDR3 sequences, approximately 22% being singletons. Sequencing was carried out using peripheral blood. These receptors all come from a woman under 30 with stable Graves' hyperthyroidism. Some clones in this sample may be carry-over from other donors' samples.

At least ten counts were recorded for this clonotype. The chain couples TRBV5-1 to TRBJ1-1; no definite D call. The V gene lost 0 bases and the J gene lost 2 bases, with 11 bases spanning the gap. Per the germline V gene, CDR1 is SGHRS and CDR2 is YFSETQ. CDR3 length: 15 residues. The CDR3 is CASSLGGLLNTEAFF. In nucleotides, the CDR3 is TGCGCCAGCAGCTTGGGTGGCTTACTAAACACTGAAGCTTTCTTT.

This clonotype has at least ten counts. The chain recombines TRBV7-2 with TRBJ2-7; tentatively, D is TRBD2 (6 bases). The V end was cut by 2 bases, the J end by 5 bases, with 10 bases between. CDR1 SGHTA and CDR2 FQGNSA come from the germline V gene. This CDR3 region has 13 residues. Here the CDR3 reads CASSLSGLHEQYF. In DNA form, the CDR3 reads TGTGCCAGCAGCTTATCGGGACTCCACGAGCAGTACTTC.

This clonotype was counted many times. V and J are TRBV20-1 and TRBJ2-7; D unresolved. This CDR3 region has 10 residues. V lost 5 bases, J lost 3 bases, and 5 bases lay in between. The germline CDR1 and CDR2 sequences are DFQATT and SNEGSKA (reference sequence). The CDR3 DNA follows: TGCAGTGCTGGAAACTACGAGCAGTACTTC. Encoded protein: CSAGNYEQYF.

Many counts were recorded for this clonotype. The J gene is TRBJ2-5, the V gene TRBV7-2, with D possibly TRBD2 on 6 matching bases. Germline V lookup: CDR1 SGHTA, CDR2 FQGNSA. V lost 5 bases and J 9 bases, leaving 10 bases between the germline ends. This CDR3 spans 11 amino acids. CDR3 sequence reads: CASSVGGSQYF. Written as DNA, the CDR3 is TGTGCCAGCAGCGTTGGAGGGTCCCAGTACTTC.

This clonotype came up a few times. V is TRBV9 and J is TRBJ1-2, with a weak D call TRBD1 (6 bases). Germline V CDR1 and CDR2: SGDLS, YYNGEE. The V and J ends lost 0 bases and 4 bases respectively, with 10 bases between them. CDR3 length: 14 residues. CDR3 amino acids: CASSVAAGAYGYTF. CDR3 coding DNA: TGTGCCAGCAGCGTAGCGGCAGGGGCCTATGGCTACACCTTC.

This clonotype was counted ten times or more. The rearrangement joins TRBV28 to TRBJ1-2; TRBD1 matches at 8 bases. Losses at the gene ends were 6 bases for V and 7 bases for J; bases not matched to a gene: 10. The V gene's germline CDR1 is MDHEN and CDR2 SYDVKM. The CDR3 sequence is 14 residues long. Here the CDR3 reads CASRPGQALLGYTF. The CDR3 DNA sequence: TGTGCCAGCAGGCCGGGACAGGCTTTGCTTGGCTACACCTTC.

This clonotype was detected ten times or more. This rearrangement joins TRBV7-2 to TRBJ1-5; 7 bases agree with TRBD1. CDR1 and CDR2 from the germline V gene are SGHTA and FQGNSA. V was clipped by 5 bases and J by 1 base; unmatched bases: 8. The CDR3 spans 16 residues. Written as DNA, the CDR3 is TGTGCCAGCAGCGTCTGGGACAGTAGGAGCAATCAGCCCCAGCATTTT. Protein product: CASSVWDSRSNQPQHF.

This clonotype was recorded at least ten times. This chain connects TRBV28 to TRBJ1-5, with TRBD1 identical over 9 bases. The CDR3 loop spans 15 amino acids. V lost 5 bases, J lost 7 bases, and 9 bases stayed unmatched. Germline-derived CDR1 and CDR2 are MDHEN and SYDVKM. CDR3 region: CASSLGGQGGQPQHF. In nucleotides, the CDR3 is TGTGCCAGCAGTCTAGGGGGACAGGGAGGACAGCCCCAGCATTTT.

Many counts were recorded for this clonotype. The V gene is TRBV20-1, the J gene TRBJ1-6; 8 nucleotides agree with TRBD1. Germline V gene data show CDR1 as DFQATT and CDR2 as SNEGSKA (reference sequence). The CDR3 has 14 residues. J gave up 7 bases and V 0 bases, and 2 bases lay outside the gene matches. CDR3 bases: TGCAGTGCTAGAGAGACAGGGGACAATTCACCCCTCCACTTT. It encodes CSARETGDNSPLHF.

The chain has TRBV29-1 and TRBJ1-2, with D perhaps TRBD1 (6 bases). The CDR3 loop spans 13 amino acids. With 7 bases removed from V and 4 bases from J, the gap between germline ends came to 16 bases. Germline CDR1 reads SQVTM; CDR2 reads ANQGSEA. The CDR3 loop reads CSAGTGQSYGYTF. In DNA, the CDR3 is TGCAGCGCTGGCACAGGGCAGAGCTATGGCTACACCTTC.

Concerning this clonotype: A much larger clone is a single base away; this may be a read error. The chain carries TRBV7-9 and TRBJ1-1; tentatively, D is TRBD1 (5 bases). Germline assignment: CDR1 SEHNR and CDR2 FQNEAQ (reference sequence). The CDR3 consists of 14 residues. The CDR3 sequence is CASSLPTENTEACF. The CDR3 DNA reads TGTGCCAGCAGCCTACCGACAGAGAACACTGAAGCTTGCTTT.

This clonotype has at least ten counts. The chain couples TRBV6-1 to TRBJ2-7; 9 bases are a match to TRBD1. Germline CDR1 is MNHNS and CDR2 is SASEGT. The CDR3 covers 14 residues. V lost 5 bases to trimming and J lost 5 bases; unmatched junction nucleotides: 7. The CDR3 protein is CASSQDRGNNEQYF. The CDR3 coding sequence is TGTGCCAGCAGTCAAGACAGGGGGAATAACGAGCAGTACTTC.

This clonotype was found many times. This chain connects TRBV11-2 to TRBJ1-1; no definite D call. Trimming cost V 6 bases and J 2 bases, with 10 bases left between them. Germline V gene data show CDR1 as SGHAT and CDR2 as FQNNGV. The CDR3 length is 13 residues. This chain's CDR3 is CASRLGGNTEAFF. In nucleotides, the CDR3 is TGTGCCAGCAGACTAGGAGGAAACACTGAAGCTTTCTTT.

This clonotype was recorded many times. This sequence joins TRBV7-2 and TRBJ2-7, with a weak D call TRBD1 (5 bases). CDR3 length: 14 residues. Germline V gene data show CDR1 as SGHTA and CDR2 as FQGNSA. The V gene lost 5 bases and the J gene lost 3 bases, with 14 bases spanning the gap. The DNA of the CDR3 is TGTGCCAGCAGCCCTGGCGACAGATACTACGAGCAGTACTTC. Translating gives CASSPGDRYYEQYF. Full variable domain (remainder filled in from reference TRBV7-2 and TRBJ2-7): GAGVSQSPSNKVTEKGKDVELRCDPISGHTALYWYRQSLGQGLEFLIYFQGNSAPDKSGLPSDRFSAERTGGSVSTLTIQRTQQEDSAVYLCASSPGDRYYEQYFGPGTRLTVT.

This clonotype was detected only a few times. V and J are TRBV12-3 or TRBV12-4 and TRBJ1-2; no clear D gene. The ends were cut back, 3 bases at V and 8 bases at J, with 10 bases in the middle. CDR3 length: 12 residues. This chain's CDR3 is CASSFIREGYTF. As DNA, the CDR3 is TGTGCCAGCAGTTTTATTAGGGAAGGCTACACCTTC.

In this sample, this clonotype turned up a few times. V and J are TRBV25-1 and TRBJ1-1; 7 positions agree with TRBD1. The V and J ends lost 6 bases and 5 bases, in that order; junction bases with no gene match: 18. The CDR3 is made up of 17 amino acids. Germline lookup yields CDR1 MGHDK and CDR2 SYGVNS. For the CDR3, the DNA is TGTGCCAGCAGATTGCCGAGGGGGCAGACGGACAGGACTGAAGCTTTCTTT. Its translation is CASRLPRGQTDRTEAFF.

This clonotype was seen repeatedly, ten times or more. A junction end diverges from the germline sequence, so it may reflect a read error. J is TRBJ2-5 and V is TRBV6-1; D gene uncertain. There are 12 residues in the CDR3. Looked up from germline, CDR1 is MNHNS and CDR2 is SASEGT. CDR3 coding DNA: TGTGCCAGCAGTCAAGCCCAAGAGACCCAGTACTTC. It translates to CASSQAQETQYF.

The rearrangement links TRBV12-5 to TRBJ1-1; D is uncertain. Trimming removed 2 bases from V and 0 bases from J, with 7 bases in between. The CDR3 totals 14 residues. Germline V gene data show CDR1 as LGHNT and CDR2 as FRNRAP. CDR3 sequence reads: CASGLSRLNTEAFF. CDR3 coding DNA: TGTGCTAGTGGTTTGTCCAGACTGAACACTGAAGCTTTCTTT. Complete variable domain (other parts from reference TRBV12-5 and TRBJ1-1): DARVTQTPRHKVTEMGQEVTMRCQPILGHNTVFWYRQTMMQGLELLAYFRNRAPLDDSGMPKDRFSAEMPDATLATLKIQPSEPRDSAVYFCASGLSRLNTEAFFGQGTRLTVV.

This clonotype was seen many times. The J gene is TRBJ2-7, the V gene TRBV7-8; 7 bases align to TRBD1. The V segment lost 0 bases and the J segment 8 bases; nucleotides outside the gene matches: 4. CDR1 and CDR2 (germline): SGHVS, FQNEAQ. CDR3 size: 13 residues. The CDR3 loop is CASSLAGQPQQYF. DNA of the CDR3: TGTGCCAGCAGCTTAGCGGGACAGCCCCAGCAGTACTTC.

This clonotype was recorded at least ten times. The chain recombines TRBV30 with TRBJ1-1, with D unclear. Trimming took 6 bases from V and 0 from J, leaving 14 bases between them. CDR3 length equals 14 residues. Germline CDR1 GTSNPN, CDR2 SVGIG (reference sequence). CDR3 in amino acids: CACQKWSMNTEAFF. CDR3 in DNA: TGTGCCTGCCAGAAATGGTCGATGAACACTGAAGCTTTCTTT.

In its sample, this clonotype was seen many times. The V and J genes are TRBV7-2 and TRBJ1-1; tentatively, D is TRBD1 (6 bases). The CDR3 runs 14 residues. Trimming pared 5 bases from V and 5 bases from J, leaving 15 bases between. Germline V gene data show CDR1 as SGHTA and CDR2 as FQGNSA. DNA of the CDR3: TGTGCCAGCAGCGGAAGACAGGAAGGTACTGAAGCTTTCTTT. As protein: CASSGRQEGTEAFF.

The gene calls are TRBV27 and TRBJ2-7; maybe TRBD2 (5 bases). The CDR3 runs to 12 residues. V lost 3 bases and J 6 bases, leaving 9 bases between the germline ends. The germline gives CDR1 MNHEY, CDR2 SMNVEV (reference sequence). The CDR3 DNA is TGTGCCAGCAGTTTGTTAGGGAGCGAGCAGTACTTC. It encodes CASSLLGSEQYF.

In its sample, this clonotype was seen many times. The rearrangement uses TRBV20-1 and TRBJ1-2; TRBD1 aligns across 7 bases. The CDR3 has 15 residues. The V and J ends lost 6 bases and 4 bases, in that order; junction bases with no gene match: 14. Germline values: CDR1 DFQATT, CDR2 SNEGSKA (reference sequence). As DNA, the CDR3 is TGCAGTGCAAAGAGGACGGGGACAGAGGGCTATGGCTACACCTTC. Protein sequence: CSAKRTGTEGYGYTF.

This clonotype has a count of ten or more. This sequence joins TRBV6-5 and TRBJ1-3; D is possibly TRBD1 (5 bases). The germline V gene encodes CDR1 MNHEY and CDR2 SVGAGI. Trimming took off 5 bases at V and 1 base at J, with 15 bases between the two ends. This CDR3 comprises 16 residues. The CDR3 nucleotides read TGTGCCAGCAGTACCGGGACCCGATATTCTGGAAACACCATATATTTT. Residues: CASSTGTRYSGNTIYF.

The sample holds many counts of this clonotype. The rearrangement links TRBV12-3 or TRBV12-4 to TRBJ2-5; TRBD2 might be the D (5 bases). The CDR3 is made up of 17 amino acids. Trimming pared 6 bases from V and 5 bases from J, leaving 25 bases between. CDR3 bases: TGTGCCAGCAGCACACGGATAGGGAAGAGGGATGGGGAGACCCAGTACTTC. It specifies CASSTRIGKRDGETQYF.

Concerning this clonotype: A much larger clone is a single base away; this may be a read error. The chain has TRBV28 and TRBJ1-1; no clear D. CDR1 is MDHEN, CDR2 SYDVKM, per germline. The CDR3 is 11 residues long. The CDR3 DNA reads TGTGCCACCCTTTCGAACACTGAAGCTTCCTTT. Residues: CATLSNTEASF.